The 14 T cell receptor beta chains below all came from one sample that was sequenced in a study of T cells in Graves' hyperthyroidism and ophthalmopathy. There were TCR beta CDR3 regions amplified from RNA transcripts. First-round RT-PCR targeting the TCR CDR3 was performed with the HTBI primer set. TCRdb re-called the multiplex PCR reads through MiXCR, storing one row per CDR3 protein. The table shows roughly 700,000 distinct CDR3 sequences, with 12% to 15% occurring only once. Sequenced: blood. Every receptor here comes from a woman in her late teens or twenties with Graves' hyperthyroidism.

This clonotype was picked up many times. The rearrangement links TRBV6-1 to TRBJ2-7, with D perhaps matching TRBD2 (6 bases). Germline V gene lookup returns CDR1 MNHNS and CDR2 SASEGT. V lost 5 bases and J lost 8, with 10 bases in between. This CDR3 has 11 amino acids. Written as DNA, the CDR3 is TGTGCCAGCAGTACGCGGGGACAGCAGTACTTC. The encoded protein is CASSTRGQQYF.

The sample holds many counts of this clonotype. The V call is TRBV11-2, the J call TRBJ2-3; no clear D gene. Germline CDR1 SGHAT, CDR2 FQNNGV. Between the trimmed V and J ends, which lost 5 bases and 6 bases, there was a span of 9 bases. This CDR3 is built from 12 residues. The CDR3 protein is CASSKARDTQYF. The CDR3 DNA reads TGTGCCAGCAGCAAGGCCCGGGATACGCAGTATTTT.

The J gene is TRBJ2-5, the V gene TRBV12-3 or TRBV12-4, with D possibly being TRBD1 (5 bases). With 3 bases removed from V and 5 bases from J, the gap between germline ends came to 10 bases. The CDR3 extends over 13 amino acids. The CDR3 region has the DNA TGTGCCAGCAGTTTGATCAGGGCCGAGACCCAGTACTTC. This encodes CASSLIRAETQYF.

V gene TRBV20-1 combines with J gene TRBJ1-2, with D maybe TRBD1 (5 bases). Deletions cut 2 bases from V and 5 bases from J, with 15 bases between. Germline CDR1 DFQATT, CDR2 SNEGSKA (reference sequence). There are 14 residues in the CDR3. CDR3 protein: CSARLRAEGYGYTF. The CDR3 bases are TGCAGTGCTAGATTGCGGGCGGAGGGGTATGGCTACACCTTC.

This clonotype was seen more than once but under ten times. The CDR3 region has the DNA TGTGCCAGCAGCTCCACGGGACCGATCGGGAATCAGCCCCAGCATTTT. This gives the protein CASSSTGPIGNQPQHF. This chain uses TRBV7-9 with TRBJ1-5, with a tentative D call TRBD1 (5 bases). Looked up from germline, CDR1 is SEHNR and CDR2 is FQNEAQ (reference sequence). The CDR3 covers 16 residues. The V gene lost 4 bases and the J gene lost 4 bases, with 17 bases spanning the gap.

Ten or more counts support this clonotype. This chain uses TRBV20-1 with TRBJ2-3; TRBD2 might be the D (5 bases). Germline values: CDR1 DFQATT, CDR2 SNEGSKA (reference sequence). The CDR3 covers 15 residues. Trimming left V 3 bases short and J 3 bases short, with 16 bases between. This CDR3 reads CSASPGWGVTDTQYF. The CDR3 DNA reads as TGCAGTGCTAGCCCGGGATGGGGAGTGACAGATACGCAGTATTTT.

The chain is built from TRBV28 and TRBJ1-5; D not certain. The V end lost 7 bases, the J end lost 5 bases, and 15 bases lay between the germline ends. The CDR3 is 14 residues long. Germline CDR1 MDHEN, CDR2 SYDVKM. The CDR3 bases are TGTGCCAGCACCCAGGAAGGTCTATATCAGCCCCAGCATTTT. Translated, it gives CASTQEGLYQPQHF.

This clonotype was counted a few times. The CDR3, as DNA: TGTGCCAGCAGCGTAGCTACGACAGCGGGACAAGAGACCCAGTACTTC. It codes for CASSVATTAGQETQYF. This chain connects TRBV9 to TRBJ2-5; 7 bases are a match to TRBD2. V was pared by 0 bases and J by 2 bases, with 7 bases of the junction left unmatched. CDR1 and CDR2 (germline): SGDLS, YYNGEE. The CDR3 runs 16 residues.

This clonotype was detected a few times. This rearrangement joins TRBV14 to TRBJ2-1; D may be TRBD1 or TRBD2 (5 bases each). The CDR3 is made up of 12 amino acids. V was pared by 0 bases and J by 10 bases, with 7 bases between. Germline assignment: CDR1 SGHDN and CDR2 FVKESK. CDR3 in amino acids: CASSQDEGEQFF. In DNA form, the CDR3 reads TGTGCCAGCAGCCAAGATGAGGGGGAGCAGTTCTTC.

This clonotype was seen at least ten times. The rearrangement joins TRBV6-6 to TRBJ2-7; no clear D. This CDR3 region has 15 residues. The germline V and J ends were trimmed by 2 bases and 3 bases, with 14 bases remaining between them. Germline values: CDR1 MNHNY, CDR2 SVGAGI (reference sequence). The DNA for the CDR3 is TGTGCCAGCAGTTACGGCTCGGGTCAGCACTACGAGCAGTACTTC. It translates to CASSYGSGQHYEQYF.

The chain is built from TRBV7-2 and TRBJ1-6; D is ambiguous. Trimming took 6 bases from V and 7 from J, leaving 7 bases between them. The CDR3 has 12 amino acids. The germline gives CDR1 SGHTA, CDR2 FQGNSA. The CDR3 loop reads CASRPPNSPLHF. In DNA form, the CDR3 reads TGTGCCAGCAGGCCCCCCAATTCACCCCTCCACTTT.

The chain recombines TRBV15 with TRBJ2-2; TRBD2 aligns across 7 bases. CDR3 length equals 13 residues. Germline-derived CDR1 and CDR2 are LNHNV and YYDKDF (reference sequence). V was clipped by 7 bases and J by 5 bases; unmatched bases: 4. The CDR3 DNA sequence: TGTGCCACCACTCCCGGGAGGACCGGGGAGCTGTTTTTT. Encoded protein: CATTPGRTGELFF.

V and J are TRBV6-1 and TRBJ2-7; TRBD2 agrees at 9 bases. Germline CDR1 and CDR2: MNHNS and SASEGT. Losses at the gene ends were 5 bases for V and 3 bases for J; bases not matched to a gene: 8. CDR3 length equals 15 residues. CDR3 in amino acids: CASSYRQRGDYEQYF. The CDR3 DNA follows: TGTGCCAGCAGTTACCGGCAGCGGGGGGACTACGAGCAGTACTTC.

This clonotype has ten or more counts. The chain carries TRBV24-1 and TRBJ2-5; 7 bases fit TRBD1. This CDR3 contains 15 residues. CDR1 is KGHDR and CDR2 is SFDVKD in the germline V gene. J gave up 2 bases and V 0 bases, and 2 bases lay outside the gene matches. The CDR3 nucleotides are TGTGCCACCAGTGATTTGTTGGGACAGCAAGAGACCCAGTACTTC. It is translated as CATSDLLGQQETQYF.